This TCR beta chain was documented in a study of CD8+CD57+ T cells in acquired aplastic anemia. Looking at the study overall: Sorted CD4+ plus CD8+ cells gave DNA averaging about 3 ug. The study's findings and limits: Comparison of patients with controls identified almost 30 shared CD8+ CDR3 sequences. With respect to CD8+ Simpson's diversity, patients and controls did not differ significantly.

The V gene's germline CDR1 is DFQATT and CDR2 SNEGSKA (reference sequence). V lost 6 bases to trimming and J lost 7 bases, with 4 bases between them. This CDR3 spans 9 amino acids. Only patients with CD8+CD57+ cell expansion on flow cytometry were chosen for sequencing. Sampling of blood occurred while the patients had still received no therapy. Profiling that covered TCR beta VDJ and CDR3 relied on genomic DNA as its template. TCRdb re-called the reads through MiXCR, storing one row per CDR3 protein. The table has more than 250,000 distinct CDR3 sequences, roughly 80% seen once; the top ten hold 42%. This clonotype was detected a few times. Its antigen is unidentified.

The TCR comes from a human donor with aplastic anemia. The chain uses TRBV20-1 and TRBJ1-5; D remains ambiguous. Source material: sorted CD4+, CD8+, or CD8+CD57+ T cells (not recorded which) from PBMCs. The CDR3 DNA reads as TGCAGTGCCCGCCAGCCCCAGCATTTT. Its protein is CSARQPQHF.